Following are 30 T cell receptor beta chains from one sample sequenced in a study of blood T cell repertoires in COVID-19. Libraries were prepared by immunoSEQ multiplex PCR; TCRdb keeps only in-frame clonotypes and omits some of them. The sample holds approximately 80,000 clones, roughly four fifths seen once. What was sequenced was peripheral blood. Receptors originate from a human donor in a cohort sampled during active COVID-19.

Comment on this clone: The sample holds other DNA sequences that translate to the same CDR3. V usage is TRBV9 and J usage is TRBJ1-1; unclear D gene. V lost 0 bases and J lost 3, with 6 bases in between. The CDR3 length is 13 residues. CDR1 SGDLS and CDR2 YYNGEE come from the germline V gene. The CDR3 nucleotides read TGTGCCAGCAGCGTAGGAGGAGACACTGAAGCTTTCTTT. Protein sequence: CASSVGGDTEAFF.

The CDR3 loop reads CASSGEGRGEQYF. In DNA, the CDR3 is TGTGCCAGCAGTGGGGAGGGAAGGGGCGAGCAGTACTTC. The V gene is TRBV2, the J gene TRBJ2-7, with 7 positions matching TRBD2. With V trimmed by 4 bases and J by 6 bases, 6 bases remained unmatched. Germline assignment: CDR1 SNHLY and CDR2 FYNNEI. The length of the CDR3 is 13 residues.

CDR3 protein: CASSFRGGYTF. The CDR3 region has the DNA TGTGCCAGCAGTTTTCGGGGAGGCTACACCTTC. V and J are TRBV28 and TRBJ1-2; D gene unclear. Deletions cut 3 bases from V and 8 bases from J, with 7 bases between. The CDR3 loop spans 11 amino acids. The germline gives CDR1 MDHEN, CDR2 SYDVKM.

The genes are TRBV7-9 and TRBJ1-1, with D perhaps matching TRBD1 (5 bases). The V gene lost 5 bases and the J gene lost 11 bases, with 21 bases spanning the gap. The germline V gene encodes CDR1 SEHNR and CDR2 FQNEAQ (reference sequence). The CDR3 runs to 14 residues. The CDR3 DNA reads TGTGCCAGCAGCACTTGGGACGGCCGCCGGGAGGCTTTCTTT. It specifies CASSTWDGRREAFF.

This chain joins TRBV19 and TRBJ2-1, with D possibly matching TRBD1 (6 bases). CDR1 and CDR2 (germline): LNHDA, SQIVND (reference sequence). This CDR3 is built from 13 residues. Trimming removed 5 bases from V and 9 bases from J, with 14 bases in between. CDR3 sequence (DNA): TGTGCCAGTAGTGCCACAGGGTTTGGTGAGCAGTTCTTC. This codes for CASSATGFGEQFF.

The CDR3 coding sequence is TGCGCCAGCACCCGCGGGACAGTGCAAGAGACCCAGTACTTC. Amino acids: CASTRGTVQETQYF. The rearrangement uses TRBV5-1 and TRBJ2-5; D may be TRBD1 (7 bases). Germline values: CDR1 SGHRS, CDR2 YFSETQ. This CDR3 comprises 14 residues. V gave up 6 bases and J gave up 2 bases, with 14 bases separating them.

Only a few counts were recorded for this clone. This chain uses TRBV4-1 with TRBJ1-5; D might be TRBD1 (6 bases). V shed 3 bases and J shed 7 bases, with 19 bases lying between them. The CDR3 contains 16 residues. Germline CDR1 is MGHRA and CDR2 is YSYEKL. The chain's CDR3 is CASSHPPRGRGQPQHF. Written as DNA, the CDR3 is TGCGCCAGCAGCCACCCACCCAGGGGACGAGGGCAGCCCCAGCATTTT.

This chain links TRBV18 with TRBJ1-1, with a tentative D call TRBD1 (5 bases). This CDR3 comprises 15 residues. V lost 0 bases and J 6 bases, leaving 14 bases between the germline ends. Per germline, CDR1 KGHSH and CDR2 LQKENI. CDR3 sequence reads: CASSPPETASPEAFF. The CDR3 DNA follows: TGTGCCAGCTCACCACCGGAGACAGCTTCCCCTGAAGCTTTCTTT.

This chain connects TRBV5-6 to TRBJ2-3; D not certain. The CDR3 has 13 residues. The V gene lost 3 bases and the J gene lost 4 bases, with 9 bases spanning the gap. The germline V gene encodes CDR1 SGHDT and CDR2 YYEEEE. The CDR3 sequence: CASSSQVADTQYF. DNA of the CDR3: TGTGCCAGCAGCTCCCAGGTAGCAGATACGCAGTATTTT.

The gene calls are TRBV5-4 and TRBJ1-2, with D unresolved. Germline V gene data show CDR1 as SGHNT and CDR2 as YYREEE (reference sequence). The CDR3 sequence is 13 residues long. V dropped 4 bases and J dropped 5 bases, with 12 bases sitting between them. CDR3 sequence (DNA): TGTGCCAGCAGCACGGACGCGGGGTATGGCTACACCTTC. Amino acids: CASSTDAGYGYTF.

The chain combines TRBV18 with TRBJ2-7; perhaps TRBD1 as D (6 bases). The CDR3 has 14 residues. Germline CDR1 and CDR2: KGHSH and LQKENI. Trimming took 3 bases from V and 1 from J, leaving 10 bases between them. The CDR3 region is CASSPRTVSYEQYF. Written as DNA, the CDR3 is TGTGCCAGCTCACCCCGGACAGTATCCTACGAGCAGTACTTC.

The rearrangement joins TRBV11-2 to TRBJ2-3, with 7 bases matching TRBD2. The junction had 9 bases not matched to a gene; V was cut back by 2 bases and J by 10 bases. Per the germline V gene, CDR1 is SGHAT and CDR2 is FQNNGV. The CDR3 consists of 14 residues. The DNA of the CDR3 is TGTGCCAGCAGCTTATTTAGGGAGGGAGGAGCGCAGTATTTT. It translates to CASSLFREGGAQYF.

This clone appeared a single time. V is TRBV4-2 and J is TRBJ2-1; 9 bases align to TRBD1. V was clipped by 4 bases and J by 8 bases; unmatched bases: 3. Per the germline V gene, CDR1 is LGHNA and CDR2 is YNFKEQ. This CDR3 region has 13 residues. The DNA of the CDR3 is TGTGCCAGCAGCCTTAGGACAGGGGATGAGCAGTTCTTC. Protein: CASSLRTGDEQFF.

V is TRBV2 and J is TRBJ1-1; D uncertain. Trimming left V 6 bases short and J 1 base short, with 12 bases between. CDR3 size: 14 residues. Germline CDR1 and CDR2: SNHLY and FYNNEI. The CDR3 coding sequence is TGTGCCAGCAGACTTATGCATGGGAACACTGAAGCTTTCTTT. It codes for CASRLMHGNTEAFF.

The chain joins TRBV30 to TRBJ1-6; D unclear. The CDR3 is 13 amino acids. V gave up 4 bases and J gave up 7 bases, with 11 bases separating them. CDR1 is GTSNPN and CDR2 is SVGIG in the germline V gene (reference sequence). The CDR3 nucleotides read TGTGCCTGGAATACCATTAGAAATTCACCCCTCCACTTT. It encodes CAWNTIRNSPLHF.

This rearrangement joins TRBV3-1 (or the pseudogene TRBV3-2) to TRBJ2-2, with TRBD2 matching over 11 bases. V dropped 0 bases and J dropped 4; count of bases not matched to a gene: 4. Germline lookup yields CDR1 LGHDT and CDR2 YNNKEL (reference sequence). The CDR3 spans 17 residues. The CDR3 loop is CASSQDLAGGRTGELFF. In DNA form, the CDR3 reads TGTGCCAGCAGCCAAGATTTAGCGGGGGGGCGCACCGGGGAGCTGTTTTTT.

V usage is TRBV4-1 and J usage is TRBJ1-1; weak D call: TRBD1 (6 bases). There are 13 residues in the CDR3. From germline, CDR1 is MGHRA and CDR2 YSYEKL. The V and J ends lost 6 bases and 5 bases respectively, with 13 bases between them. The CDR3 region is CASRPQGWTEAFF. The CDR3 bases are TGCGCCAGCAGACCACAGGGATGGACTGAAGCTTTCTTT.

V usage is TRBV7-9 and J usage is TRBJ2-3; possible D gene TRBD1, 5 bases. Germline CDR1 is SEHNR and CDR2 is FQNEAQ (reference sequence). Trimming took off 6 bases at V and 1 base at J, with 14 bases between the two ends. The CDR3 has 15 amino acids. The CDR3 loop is CASRNQGSGTDTQYF. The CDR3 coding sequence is TGTGCCAGCAGAAACCAGGGATCAGGCACAGATACGCAGTATTTT.

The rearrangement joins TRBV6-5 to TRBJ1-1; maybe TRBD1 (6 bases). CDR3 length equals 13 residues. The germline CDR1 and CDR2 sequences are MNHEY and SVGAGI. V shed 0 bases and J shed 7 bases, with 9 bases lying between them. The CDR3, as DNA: TGTGCCAGCAGTTACTCAGGGGGGGTTGAAGCTTTCTTT. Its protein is CASSYSGGVEAFF.

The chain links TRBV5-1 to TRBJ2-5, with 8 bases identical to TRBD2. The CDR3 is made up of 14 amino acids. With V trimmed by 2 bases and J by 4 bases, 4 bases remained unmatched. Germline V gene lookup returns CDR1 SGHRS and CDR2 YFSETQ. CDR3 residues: CASSFGLAGETQYF. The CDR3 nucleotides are TGCGCCAGCAGCTTCGGACTAGCCGGAGAGACCCAGTACTTC.

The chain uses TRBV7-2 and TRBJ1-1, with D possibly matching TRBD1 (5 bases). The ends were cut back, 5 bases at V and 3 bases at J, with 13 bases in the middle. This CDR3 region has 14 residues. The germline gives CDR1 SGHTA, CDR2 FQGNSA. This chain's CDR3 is CASSRILGDTEAFF. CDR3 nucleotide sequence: TGTGCCAGCAGCCGTATTTTAGGGGACACTGAAGCTTTCTTT.

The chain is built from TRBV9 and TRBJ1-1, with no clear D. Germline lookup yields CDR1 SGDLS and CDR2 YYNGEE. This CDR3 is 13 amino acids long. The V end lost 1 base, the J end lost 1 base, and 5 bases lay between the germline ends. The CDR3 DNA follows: TGTGCCAGCAGCGTACTACCGAACACTGAAGCTTTCTTT. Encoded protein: CASSVLPNTEAFF.

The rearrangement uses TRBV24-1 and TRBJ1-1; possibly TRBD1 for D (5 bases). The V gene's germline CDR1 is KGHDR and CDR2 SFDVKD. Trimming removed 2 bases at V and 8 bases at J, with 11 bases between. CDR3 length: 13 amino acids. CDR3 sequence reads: CATSDSDGGEAFF. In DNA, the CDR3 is TGTGCCACCAGTGATTCGGATGGGGGGGAAGCTTTCTTT.

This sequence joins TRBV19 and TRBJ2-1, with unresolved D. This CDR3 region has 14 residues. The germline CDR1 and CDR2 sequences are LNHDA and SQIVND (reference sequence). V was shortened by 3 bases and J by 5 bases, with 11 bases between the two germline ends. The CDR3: CASSIGMSDNEQFF. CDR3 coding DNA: TGTGCCAGTAGTATTGGTATGAGCGACAATGAGCAGTTCTTC.

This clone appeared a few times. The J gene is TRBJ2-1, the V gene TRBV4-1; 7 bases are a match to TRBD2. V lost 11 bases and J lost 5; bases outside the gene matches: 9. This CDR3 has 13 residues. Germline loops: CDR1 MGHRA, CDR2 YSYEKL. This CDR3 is CASWGGADNEQFF. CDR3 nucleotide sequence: TGCGCCTCCTGGGGAGGGGCCGACAATGAGCAGTTCTTC.

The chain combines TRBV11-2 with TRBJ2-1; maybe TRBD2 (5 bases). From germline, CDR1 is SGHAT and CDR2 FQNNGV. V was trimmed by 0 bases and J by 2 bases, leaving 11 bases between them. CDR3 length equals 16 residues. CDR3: CASSLDGRTAYNEQFF. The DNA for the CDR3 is TGTGCCAGCAGCTTAGATGGTCGGACTGCCTACAATGAGCAGTTCTTC.

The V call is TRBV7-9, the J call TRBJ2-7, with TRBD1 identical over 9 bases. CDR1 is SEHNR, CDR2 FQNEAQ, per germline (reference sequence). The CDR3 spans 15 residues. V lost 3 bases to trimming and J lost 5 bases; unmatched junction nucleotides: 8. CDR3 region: CASSFGTGLDHEQYF. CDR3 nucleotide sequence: TGTGCCAGCAGCTTTGGGACAGGGCTAGACCACGAGCAGTACTTC.

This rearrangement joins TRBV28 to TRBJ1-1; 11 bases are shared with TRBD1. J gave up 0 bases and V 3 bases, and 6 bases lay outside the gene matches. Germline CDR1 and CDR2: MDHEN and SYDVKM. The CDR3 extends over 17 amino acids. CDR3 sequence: CASSFPGQGGMNTEAFF. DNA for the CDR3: TGTGCCAGCAGTTTCCCGGGACAGGGGGGAATGAACACTGAAGCTTTCTTT.

The CDR3, as DNA: TGTGCCAGCAGCCGGGACAGATCGTCCTATGGCTACACCTTC. This translates into CASSRDRSSYGYTF. V gene TRBV5-6 combines with J gene TRBJ1-2, with TRBD1 identical over 7 bases. CDR3 size: 14 residues. V was clipped by 4 bases and J by 4 bases; unmatched bases: 7. Germline V gene sequence: CDR1 SGHDT, CDR2 YYEEEE.

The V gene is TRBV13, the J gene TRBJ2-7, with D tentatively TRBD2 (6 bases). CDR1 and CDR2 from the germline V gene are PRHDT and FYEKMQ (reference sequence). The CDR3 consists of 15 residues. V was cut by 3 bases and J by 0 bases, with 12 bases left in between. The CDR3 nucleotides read TGTGCCAGCAGCTTGGAGGGGACGAGCTCCTACGAGCAGTACTTC. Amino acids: CASSLEGTSSYEQYF.